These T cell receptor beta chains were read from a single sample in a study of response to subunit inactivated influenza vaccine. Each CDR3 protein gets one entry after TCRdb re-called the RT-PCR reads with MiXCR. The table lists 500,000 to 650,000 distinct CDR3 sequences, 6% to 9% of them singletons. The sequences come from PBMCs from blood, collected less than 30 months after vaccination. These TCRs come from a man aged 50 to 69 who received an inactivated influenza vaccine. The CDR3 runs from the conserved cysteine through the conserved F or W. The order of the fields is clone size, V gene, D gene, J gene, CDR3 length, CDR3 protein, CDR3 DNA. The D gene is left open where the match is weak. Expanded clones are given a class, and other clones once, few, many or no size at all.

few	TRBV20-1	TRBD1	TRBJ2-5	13	CSARRGREETQYF	TGCAGTGCTAGAAGGGGGCGGGAAGAGACCCAGTACTTC
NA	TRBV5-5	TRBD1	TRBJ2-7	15	CASSGKTGATYEQYF	TGTGCCAGCAGCGGAAAAACAGGGGCGACATACGAGCAGTACTTC
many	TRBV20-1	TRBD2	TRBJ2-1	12	CSARVREANQFF	TGCAGTGCTAGAGTACGGGAGGCCAATCAGTTCTTC
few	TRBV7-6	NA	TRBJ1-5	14	CASSLTEHNQPQHF	TGTGCCAGCAGCCTGACAGAACACAATCAGCCCCAGCATTTT
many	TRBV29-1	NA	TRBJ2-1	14	CSVGWGLGYNEQFF	TGCAGTGTGGGTTGGGGATTAGGCTACAATGAGCAGTTCTTC
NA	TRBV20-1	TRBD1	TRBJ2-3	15	CSARRRQGVADTQYF	TGCAGTGCTAGACGGAGACAGGGGGTGGCAGATACGCAGTATTTT
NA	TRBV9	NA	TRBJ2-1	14	CASSVEGGGDEQFF	TGTGCCAGCAGCGTAGAAGGGGGTGGCGATGAGCAGTTCTTC
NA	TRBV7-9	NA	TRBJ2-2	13	CASSFGVPEELFF	TGTGCCAGCAGCTTTGGGGTACCCGAGGAGCTGTTTTTT
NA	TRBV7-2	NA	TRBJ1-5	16	CASSSGPRYSNQPQHF	TGTGCCAGCAGCTCTGGACCGCGTTATAGCAATCAGCCCCAGCATTTT
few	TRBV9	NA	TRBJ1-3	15	CASSVGDGSGNTIYF	TGTGCCAGCAGCGTAGGGGACGGCTCTGGAAACACCATATATTTT
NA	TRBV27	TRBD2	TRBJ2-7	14	CASSLRREAYEQYF	TGTGCCAGCAGTTTAAGGCGGGAGGCCTACGAGCAGTACTTC
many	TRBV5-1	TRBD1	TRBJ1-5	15	CASSPRTGSNQPQHF	TGCGCCAGCAGCCCAAGGACAGGTTCCAATCAGCCCCAGCATTTT
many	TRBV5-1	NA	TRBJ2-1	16	CASSLGFGLSVGEQFF	TGCGCCAGCAGCTTGGGATTCGGCCTATCGGTCGGTGAGCAGTTCTTC
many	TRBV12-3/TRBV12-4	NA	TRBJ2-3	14	CASSLTRSTDTQYF	TGTGCCAGCAGCCTAACTAGGAGCACAGATACGCAGTATTTT
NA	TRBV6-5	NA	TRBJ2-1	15	CASSYGGISYNEQFF	TGTGCCAGCAGTTACGGGGGCATCTCCTACAATGAGCAGTTCTTC
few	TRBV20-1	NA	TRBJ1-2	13	CSAGNRRGYGYTF	TGCAGTGCTGGGAATCGCCGAGGCTATGGCTACACCTTC
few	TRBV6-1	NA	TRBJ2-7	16	CASKVNDGNYHYEQYF	TGTGCCAGCAAAGTTAACGACGGAAACTATCACTACGAGCAGTACTTC
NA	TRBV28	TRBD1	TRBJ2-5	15	CASSWRDRAGETQYF	TGTGCCAGCAGTTGGCGGGACAGGGCGGGAGAGACCCAGTACTTC
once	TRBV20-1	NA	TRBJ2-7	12	CSASGLTYEQYF	TGCAGTGCGAGCGGGCTTACCTACGAGCAGTACTTC
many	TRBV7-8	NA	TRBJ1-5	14	CASSWGVSNQPQHF	TGTGCCAGCAGCTGGGGGGTCAGCAATCAGCCCCAGCATTTT
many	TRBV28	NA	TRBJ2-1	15	CASSPRATSYNEQFF	TGTGCCAGCAGTCCCAGGGCTACCTCCTACAATGAGCAGTTCTTC
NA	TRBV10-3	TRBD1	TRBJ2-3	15	CAIRDRDQSTDTQYF	TGTGCCATCCGGGACAGGGACCAAAGCACAGATACGCAGTATTTT
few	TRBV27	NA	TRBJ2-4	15	CASRPGGSAKNIQYF	TGTGCCAGCAGACCAGGAGGCTCGGCCAAAAACATTCAGTACTTC
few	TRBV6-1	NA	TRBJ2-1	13	CASSVSGIGEQFF	TGTGCCAGCAGTGTCTCAGGGATTGGGGAGCAGTTCTTC
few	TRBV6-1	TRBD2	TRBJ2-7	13	CASRAGPGGEQYF	TGTGCCAGCAGAGCGGGACCCGGGGGCGAGCAGTACTTC
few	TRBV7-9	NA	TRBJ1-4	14	CASGFGPLREKLFF	TGTGCCAGCGGCTTTGGGCCTCTGCGGGAAAAACTGTTTTTT
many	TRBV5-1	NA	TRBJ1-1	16	CASSLNVPGANTEAFF	TGCGCCAGCAGCTTGAACGTTCCAGGGGCGAACACTGAAGCTTTCTTT
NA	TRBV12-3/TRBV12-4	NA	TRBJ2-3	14	CASSLTVRADTQYF	TGTGCCAGCAGTTTGACAGTTAGGGCAGATACGCAGTATTTT
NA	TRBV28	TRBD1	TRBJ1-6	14	CASHTTGRNSPLHF	TGTGCCAGTCATACGACAGGGCGAAATTCACCCCTCCACTTT
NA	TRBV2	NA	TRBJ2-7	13	CATKLDNSYEQYF	TGTGCCACCAAACTTGACAACAGCTACGAGCAGTACTTC
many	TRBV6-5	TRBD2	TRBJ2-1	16	CASSYFAGGLYNEQFF	TGTGCCAGCAGTTACTTCGCGGGGGGGCTCTACAATGAGCAGTTCTTC
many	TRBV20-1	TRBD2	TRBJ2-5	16	CSASRAIAGVGETQYF	TGCAGTGCTAGCAGGGCCATAGCGGGAGTCGGGGAGACCCAGTACTTC
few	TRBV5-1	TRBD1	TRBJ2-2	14	CASSTGTGTGELFF	TGCGCCAGCAGCACGGGGACAGGCACCGGGGAGCTGTTTTTT
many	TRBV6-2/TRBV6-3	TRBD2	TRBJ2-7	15	CASSPSRRGGIEQYF	TGTGCCAGCAGCCCCTCCCGGCGGGGGGGAATCGAGCAGTACTTC
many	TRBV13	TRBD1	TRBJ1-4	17	CASSLGLMEGANEKLFF	TGTGCCAGCAGCTTAGGCCTTATGGAGGGGGCGAATGAAAAACTGTTTTTT
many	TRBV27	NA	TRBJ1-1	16	CASSPTVATMNTEAFF	TGTGCCAGCAGCCCCACCGTAGCGACGATGAACACTGAAGCTTTCTTT
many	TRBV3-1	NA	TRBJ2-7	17	CASSQVQGSHGRYEQYF	TGTGCCAGCAGCCAAGTCCAGGGATCCCATGGCCGTTACGAGCAGTACTTC
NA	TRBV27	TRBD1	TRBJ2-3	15	CASRRDRAGWDTQYF	TGTGCCAGCAGGAGGGACAGGGCCGGTTGGGATACGCAGTATTTT
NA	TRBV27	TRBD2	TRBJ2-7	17	CASSLGRLAGASDEQYF	TGTGCCAGCAGTTTAGGAAGACTAGCGGGAGCGAGCGACGAGCAGTACTTC
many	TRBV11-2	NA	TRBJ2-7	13	CASSLPGVHEQYF	TGTGCCAGCAGCCTTCCGGGCGTCCACGAGCAGTACTTC
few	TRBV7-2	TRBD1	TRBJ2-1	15	CASSPDRDSYNEQFF	TGTGCCAGCAGCCCCGACAGGGACTCCTACAATGAGCAGTTCTTC
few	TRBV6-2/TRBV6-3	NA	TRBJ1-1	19	CASSYSIIIQGRWGTEAFF	TGTGCCAGCAGTTACTCGATTATTATCCAGGGGCGATGGGGCACTGAAGCTTTCTTT
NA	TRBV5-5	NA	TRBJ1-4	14	CASRHTTTNEKLFF	TGTGCCAGCAGGCACACAACAACTAATGAAAAACTGTTTTTT
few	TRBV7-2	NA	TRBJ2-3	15	CASSLSGHYTDTQYF	TGTGCCAGCAGCCTCTCGGGACACTACACAGATACGCAGTATTTT
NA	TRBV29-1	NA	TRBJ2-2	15	CSVGRTTSNTGELFF	TGCAGCGTTGGCCGTACTACTTCGAACACCGGGGAGCTGTTTTTT
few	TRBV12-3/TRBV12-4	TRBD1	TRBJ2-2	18	CASSYKPGDRGSYGELFF	TGTGCCAGCAGCTATAAACCAGGGGACAGGGGGAGTTACGGGGAGCTGTTTTTT
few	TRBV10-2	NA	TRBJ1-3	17	CASSDQSPNYSGNTIYF	TGCGCCAGCAGTGATCAGTCTCCGAATTACTCTGGAAACACCATATATTTT
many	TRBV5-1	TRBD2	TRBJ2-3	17	CASSFTGLAGQLDTQYF	TGCGCCAGCAGCTTTACGGGACTAGCGGGACAATTGGATACGCAGTATTTT
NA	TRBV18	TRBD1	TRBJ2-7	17	CASSPIGSRTGVYEQYF	TGTGCCAGCTCACCCATCGGGTCCCGGACAGGGGTCTACGAGCAGTACTTC
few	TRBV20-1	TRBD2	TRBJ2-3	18	CSASSLTSGGASTDTQYF	TGCAGTGCTAGTTCCCTGACTAGCGGGGGGGCTAGCACAGATACGCAGTATTTT
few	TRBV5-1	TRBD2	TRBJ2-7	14	CASAREEGKYEQYF	TGCGCCAGCGCTCGGGAGGAGGGGAAATACGAGCAGTACTTC
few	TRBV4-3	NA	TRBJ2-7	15	CASSQDVGLYYEQYF	TGCGCCAGCAGCCAAGATGTAGGACTTTACTACGAGCAGTACTTC
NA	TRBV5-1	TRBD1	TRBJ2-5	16	CASSLATDRGGETQYF	TGCGCCAGCAGCTTGGCTACGGACAGGGGAGGAGAGACCCAGTACTTC
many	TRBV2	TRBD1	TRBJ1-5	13	CASTTGGVQPQHF	TGTGCCAGCACTACAGGGGGCGTTCAGCCCCAGCATTTT
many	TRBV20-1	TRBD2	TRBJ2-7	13	CSAVTSGISEQYF	TGCAGTGCTGTGACTAGCGGGATTAGCGAGCAGTACTTC
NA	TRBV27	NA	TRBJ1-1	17	CASSLFPPRGMNTEAFF	TGTGCCAGCAGTTTATTCCCTCCCCGGGGTATGAACACTGAAGCTTTCTTT
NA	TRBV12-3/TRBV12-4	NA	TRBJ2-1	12	CASRRVQSEQFF	TGTGCCAGCAGGCGAGTACAAAGTGAGCAGTTCTTC
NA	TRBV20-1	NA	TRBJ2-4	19	CSARDPRGGERGAKNIQYF	TGCAGTGCTAGAGACCCACGGGGAGGGGAGAGGGGGGCCAAAAACATTCAGTACTTC
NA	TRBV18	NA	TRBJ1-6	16	CASSQDSAGGNSPLHF	TGTGCCAGCTCACAAGACTCCGCCGGAGGAAATTCACCCCTCCACTTT
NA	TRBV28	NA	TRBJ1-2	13	CATLPGMSYGYTF	TGTGCCACCCTCCCCGGGATGTCCTATGGCTACACCTTC